Here is one T cell receptor beta chain with its context. Its antigen is still unknown. Sorting of unstimulated PBMCs yielded separate CD3+CD4+ and CD3+CD8+ fractions. Profiled with immunoSEQ multiplex PCR; TCRdb holds only in-frame clones, not every one. The table includes 40,000 to 55,000 clones, over 55% detected once. This sample is part of a study of T cell clones after liver transplantation. General observations from the study: Graft donor-reactive T cells may have migrated into the graft rather than being deleted. Compared with third party-reactive sequences, donor-reactive ones declined more, independent of withdrawal success.

The sequencing here drew on CD4+ T cells from blood, taken around 4.5 years after liver transplant. This TCR was sampled from a human patient who received a liver transplant. The graft donor may account for some of the T cells.

The CDR3 loop is CASSSTGTVHNSPLHF. The CDR3 DNA reads TGCGCCAGCAGCAGTACCGGGACAGTCCATAATTCACCCCTCCACTTT. This chain links TRBV5-1 with TRBJ1-6; 7 nucleotides agree with TRBD1. This CDR3 has 16 residues. CDR1 SGHRS and CDR2 YFSETQ come from the germline V gene. Germline trimming cut 4 bases from V and 5 bases from J; bases unmatched to any gene: 9.